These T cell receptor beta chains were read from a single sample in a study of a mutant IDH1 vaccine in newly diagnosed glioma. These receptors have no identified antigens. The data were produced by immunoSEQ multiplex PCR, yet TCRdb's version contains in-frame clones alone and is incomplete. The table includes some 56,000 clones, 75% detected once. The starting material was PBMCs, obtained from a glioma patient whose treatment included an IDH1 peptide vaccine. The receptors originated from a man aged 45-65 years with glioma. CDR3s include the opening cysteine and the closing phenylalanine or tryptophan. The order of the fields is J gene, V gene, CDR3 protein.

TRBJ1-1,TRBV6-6,CASSYRQGADTEAFF
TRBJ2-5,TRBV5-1,CASSLRAGGQETQYF
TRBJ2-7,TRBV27,CASSPLRGTQYF
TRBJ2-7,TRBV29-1,CSVKWGYEQYF
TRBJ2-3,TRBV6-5,CASSYSIGGGDTQYF
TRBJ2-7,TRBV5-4,CASSFETLYEQYF
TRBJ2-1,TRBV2,CASTGDYGMWNEQFF
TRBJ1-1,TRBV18,CASSPPDRGAEAFF
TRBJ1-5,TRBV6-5,CASSYGLGVNQPQHF
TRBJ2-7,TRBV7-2,CASSLGDSLGEQYF
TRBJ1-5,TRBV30,CAWTHPGGDSNQPQHF
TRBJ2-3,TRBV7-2,CASSPRDDPQYF
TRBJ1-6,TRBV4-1,CASSQDSYNSPLHF
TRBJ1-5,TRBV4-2,CASSQGAYSNQPQHF
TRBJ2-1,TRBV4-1,CASSQALPGLAREQFF
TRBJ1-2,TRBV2,CASSSKGNYGYTF
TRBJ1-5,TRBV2,CASSEEGSPRPQHF
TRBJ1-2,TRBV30,CAWATGTGQLYGYTF
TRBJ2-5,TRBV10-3,CAISESRGPGETQYF
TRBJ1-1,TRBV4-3,CASSQGAGADTEAFF
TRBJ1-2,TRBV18,CASSPNPGQPKVDYGYTF
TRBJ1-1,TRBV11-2,CASSAQVHTEAFF
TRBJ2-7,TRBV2,CASSARLGPYEQYF
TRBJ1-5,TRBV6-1,CASSDQTGYQPQHF